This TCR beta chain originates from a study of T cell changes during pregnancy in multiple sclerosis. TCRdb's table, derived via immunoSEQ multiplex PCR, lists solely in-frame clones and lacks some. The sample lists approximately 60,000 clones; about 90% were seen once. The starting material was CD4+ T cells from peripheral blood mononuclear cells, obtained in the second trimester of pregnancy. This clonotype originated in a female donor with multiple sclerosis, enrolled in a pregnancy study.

As DNA, the CDR3 is TGTGCCAGCAGCTTTCTTGACGGGCGGGATTATGGCTACACCTTC. It translates to CASSFLDGRDYGYTF. V is TRBV5-5 and J is TRBJ1-2, with unresolved D. V lost 2 bases to trimming and J lost 5 bases, with 16 bases between them. This CDR3 contains 15 residues. The germline V gene encodes CDR1 SGHKS and CDR2 YYEKEE (reference sequence).